Below, 12 T cell receptor beta chains from the same sample are listed, as sequenced in a study of blood T cell repertoires in COVID-19. Produced via immunoSEQ multiplex PCR; TCRdb's table is partial and in-frame only. The sample consists of 270,000 or so clones, about 80% of them appearing once. The specimen sequenced was PBMCs or T cells enriched from blood (not recorded which). The receptors come from a man aged 50 or older who had recovered from COVID-19.

This chain uses TRBV18 with TRBJ1-1; 9 bases are a match to TRBD1. The CDR3 loop spans 14 amino acids. Trimming cost V 4 bases and J 5 bases; bases outside gene matches: 5. Germline V lookup: CDR1 KGHSH, CDR2 LQKENI. The CDR3 DNA reads as TGTGCCAGCTCACGCGGACAGGGGTCAACTGAAGCTTTCTTT. This codes for CASSRGQGSTEAFF.

This chain's CDR3 is CASRSETGAFF. CDR3 DNA sequence: TGTGCCAGCAGGTCGGAGACAGGGGCTTTCTTT. The chain recombines TRBV6-5 with TRBJ1-1, with TRBD1 matching 7 bases. With 6 bases clipped from V and 11 bases from J, the junction kept 6 bases outside the gene matches. The CDR3 has 11 residues. CDR1 and CDR2 (germline): MNHEY, SVGAGI.

The chain links TRBV19 to TRBJ1-2; D is unresolved. The CDR3 consists of 15 residues. Looked up from germline, CDR1 is LNHDA and CDR2 is SQIVND (reference sequence). Trimming left V 0 bases short and J 0 bases short, with 8 bases between. CDR3 sequence: CASSIDGYANYGYTF. In nucleotides, the CDR3 is TGTGCCAGTAGTATAGACGGTTACGCTAACTATGGCTACACCTTC.

The table lists this clone with a count of one. The DNA for the CDR3 is TGTGCCTCCCGGAGGGGGGGGGTGCCAGATACGCAGTATTTT. This translates into CASRRGGVPDTQYF. The V gene is TRBV9, the J gene TRBJ2-3; TRBD2 might be the D (7 bases). Germline V gene lookup returns CDR1 SGDLS and CDR2 YYNGEE. The CDR3 has 14 residues. Trimming took off 10 bases at V and 4 bases at J, with 19 bases between the two ends.

The chain uses TRBV12-3 or TRBV12-4 and TRBJ1-1; no reliable D call. Trimming removed 6 bases at V and 7 bases at J, with 12 bases between. CDR3 length equals 12 residues. In DNA, the CDR3 is TGTGCCAGCAGCGCTATTGCGTATGAAGCTTTCTTT. Protein: CASSAIAYEAFF.

The chain joins TRBV5-6 to TRBJ1-3; 10 nucleotides line up with TRBD1. V shed 4 bases and J 2 bases; nucleotides not matched to a gene: 6. The CDR3 extends over 16 amino acids. Germline V gene lookup returns CDR1 SGHDT and CDR2 YYEEEE. The DNA of the CDR3 is TGTGCCAGCAGCGGAGACAGGGGGCTCACTGGAAACACCATATATTTT. This codes for CASSGDRGLTGNTIYF.

The rearrangement joins TRBV24-1 to TRBJ2-5, with D tentatively TRBD1 (6 bases). With 7 bases removed from V and 5 bases from J, the gap between germline ends came to 13 bases. From germline, CDR1 is KGHDR and CDR2 SFDVKD. The CDR3 spans 13 residues. The CDR3 spells CATRGAGSETQYF. CDR3 DNA sequence: TGTGCCACCAGGGGGGCAGGGTCCGAGACCCAGTACTTC.

This clone was counted a single time. J is TRBJ2-7 and V is TRBV10-3; TRBD1 agrees at 7 bases. The V gene's germline CDR1 is ENHRY and CDR2 SYGVKD. The CDR3 is made up of 16 amino acids. V shed 1 base and J 5 bases; nucleotides not matched to a gene: 11. DNA of the CDR3: TGTGCCATCAGTGAGTACCGAGATAGGGGGCTTGACGAGCAGTACTTC. Translating it yields CAISEYRDRGLDEQYF.

On this clone itself: The same CDR3 also results from other DNA sequences found in this sample. V is TRBV12-3 or TRBV12-4 and J is TRBJ2-3; D remains ambiguous. This CDR3 is built from 13 residues. Between the trimmed V and J ends, which lost 2 bases and 1 base, there was a span of 4 bases. CDR3 amino acids: CASSLSGTDTQYF. The CDR3 nucleotides are TGTGCCAGCAGTTTAAGCGGCACAGATACGCAGTATTTT.

This clone was observed a handful of times. The rearrangement links TRBV19 to TRBJ1-3, with unresolved D. This CDR3 comprises 14 residues. The V gene's germline CDR1 is LNHDA and CDR2 SQIVND (reference sequence). Trimming left V 7 bases short and J 2 bases short, with 12 bases between. The CDR3 DNA reads as TGTGCCAGTAACGGAGACCCAGCTGGAAACACCATATATTTT. Translation: CASNGDPAGNTIYF.

Details on this clone: Other nucleotide sequences from this sample produce the same CDR3. The chain combines TRBV7-9 with TRBJ2-7; TRBD2 matches at 8 bases. V dropped 4 bases and J dropped 3; count of bases not matched to a gene: 8. The CDR3 is 15 residues long. Germline values: CDR1 SEHNR, CDR2 FQNEAQ (reference sequence). The CDR3 protein is CASSSSTGGGYEQYF. In nucleotides, the CDR3 is TGTGCCAGCAGCTCCTCCACGGGAGGGGGCTACGAGCAGTACTTC. Combining the CDR3 with reference TRBV7-9 and TRBJ2-7 gives the whole variable domain DTGVSQNPRHKITKRGQNVTFRCDPISEHNRLYWYRQTLGQGPEFLTYFQNEAQLEKSRLLSDRFSAERPKGSFSTLEIQRTEQGDSAMYLCASSSSTGGGYEQYFGPGTRLTVT.

The chain carries TRBV9 and TRBJ2-3; the D gene is possibly TRBD2 (6 bases). The V end lost 4 bases, the J end lost 4 bases, and 16 bases lay between the germline ends. This CDR3 contains 15 residues. Per the germline V gene, CDR1 is SGDLS and CDR2 is YYNGEE. In DNA, the CDR3 is TGTGCCAGCAGCCTCCTGGCGGGGCCGGCAGATACGCAGTATTTT. It codes for CASSLLAGPADTQYF.